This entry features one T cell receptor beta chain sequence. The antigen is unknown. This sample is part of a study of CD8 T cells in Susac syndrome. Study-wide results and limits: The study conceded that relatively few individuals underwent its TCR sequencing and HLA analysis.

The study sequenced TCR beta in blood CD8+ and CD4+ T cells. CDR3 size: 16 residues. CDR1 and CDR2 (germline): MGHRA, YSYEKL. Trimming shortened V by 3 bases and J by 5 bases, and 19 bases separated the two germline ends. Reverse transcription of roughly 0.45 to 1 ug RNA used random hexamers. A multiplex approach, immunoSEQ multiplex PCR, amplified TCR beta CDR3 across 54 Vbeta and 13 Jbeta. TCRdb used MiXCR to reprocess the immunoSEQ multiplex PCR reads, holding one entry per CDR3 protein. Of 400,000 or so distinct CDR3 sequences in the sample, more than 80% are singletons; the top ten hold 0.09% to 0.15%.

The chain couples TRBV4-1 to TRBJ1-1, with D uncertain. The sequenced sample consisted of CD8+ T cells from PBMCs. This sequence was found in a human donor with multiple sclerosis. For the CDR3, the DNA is TGCGCCAGCAGCCAGAGCCTACCCTCTCTCTGGACTGAAGCTTTCTTT. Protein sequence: CASSQSLPSLWTEAFF.